This T cell receptor beta chain was observed in a study of OX40 agonist ivuxolimab in advanced cancers. Some clones are missing from TCRdb's copy, which holds only in-frame ones; the method was immunoSEQ multiplex PCR. The sample records around 74,000 clones, approximately 83% being singletons. With V trimmed by 4 bases and J by 4 bases, 11 bases remained unmatched. This CDR3 region has 17 residues. Germline CDR1 reads LGHNA; CDR2 reads YNFKEQ. Sequencing used CD4+ or CD8+ T cells sorted from blood, obtained in a trial of the OX40 agonist ivuxolimab. The sequence was collected from an adult with an advanced solid tumor such as melanoma, head and neck, liver or kidney cancer. V usage is TRBV4-2 and J usage is TRBJ2-3; TRBD2 matches at 10 bases. The CDR3 reads CASSPNSPGLAPDTQYF. In DNA form, the CDR3 reads TGTGCCAGCAGCCCAAATTCACCGGGACTAGCGCCAGATACGCAGTATTTT.